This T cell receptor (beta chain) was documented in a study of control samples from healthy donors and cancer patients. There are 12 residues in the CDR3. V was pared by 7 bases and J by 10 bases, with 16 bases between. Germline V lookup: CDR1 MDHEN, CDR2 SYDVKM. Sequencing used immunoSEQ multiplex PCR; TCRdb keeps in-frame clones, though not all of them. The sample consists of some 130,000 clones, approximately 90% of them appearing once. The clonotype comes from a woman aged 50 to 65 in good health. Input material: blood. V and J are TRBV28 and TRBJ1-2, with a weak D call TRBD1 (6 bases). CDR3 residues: CASTTDSRVYTF. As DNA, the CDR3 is TGTGCCAGCACCACGGACAGTAGGGTCTACACCTTC.